The present TCR beta chain was sequenced within a study of neurological immune-mediated disorders. Points from the study as a whole: The level of TCR clonal expansion was highest in patients with HTLV-1-associated myelopathy and lowest in multiple sclerosis, where it fell below the level seen in healthy controls. There were no CDR3 amino acid sequences shared by expanded clones across subjects, a result suggesting private repertoires in all groups.

Germline V gene data show CDR1 as DFQATT and CDR2 as SNEGSKA (reference sequence). The CDR3 length is 14 residues. Trimming took 0 bases from V and 7 from J; bases not matched to a gene: 4. Each sequencing run yielded over 160 million TCR-beta sequences from 15-18 subjects. TCRdb reprocessed the 5' RACE reads via MiXCR and lists one record per CDR3 protein. The repertoire holds fewer than 90,000 distinct CDR3 sequences, with about 9.3% as singletons. This clonotype was counted ten times or more. Its antigen is undetermined. Volunteers from a blood bank in Maryland, USA, constituted the healthy controls.

The source material was PBMCs. J is TRBJ2-1 and V is TRBV20-1; 9 bases map to TRBD2. The sequence was obtained from a man aged 35-49 years in good health. The DNA for the CDR3 is TGCAGTGCTAGAGACGCGGGAGGGCCTAATGAGCAGTTCTTC. As protein: CSARDAGGPNEQFF.